These T cell receptor beta chains were read from a single sample in a study of T cells in localized non-small cell lung cancer. Assay used: immunoSEQ multiplex PCR; TCRdb lists only in-frame clones, some missing. The sample holds 20,000 to 25,000 clones, roughly 87% seen once. The material was peripheral blood, obtained before any cancer treatment. The receptor set was obtained from a male donor at least 60 years old with stage I squamous cell lung carcinoma. The CDR3 runs from the conserved cysteine through the conserved F or W. A D gene is named only where the DNA matches it firmly. The size entry is marked missing in some rows and otherwise reads once, few, many or a size class.

j_call d_call clone_size v_call cdr3_aa cdr3_nt
TRBJ2-7 NA NA TRBV9 CASSVGAVDEQYF TGTGCCAGCAGCGTAGGAGCGGTGGACGAGCAGTACTTC
TRBJ2-2 NA NA TRBV5-5 CASSSDPTTGELFF TGTGCCAGCAGCTCCGATCCGACCACCGGGGAGCTGTTTTTT
TRBJ2-7 NA NA TRBV30 CAWSSEQFYEQYF TGTGCCTGGAGTTCGGAACAGTTCTACGAGCAGTACTTC
TRBJ1-3 NA NA TRBV18 CASSPHPTQERNTIYF TGTGCCAGCTCACCGCACCCGACCCAGGAAAGAAACACCATATATTTT
TRBJ2-7 TRBD2 NA TRBV7-6 CASSLGGGAYEQYF TGTGCCAGCAGCTTGGGGGGGGGAGCCTACGAGCAGTACTTC
TRBJ1-3 NA NA TRBV7-8 CASSLGSWAPGNTIYF TGTGCCAGCAGCTTAGGGTCCTGGGCGCCTGGAAACACCATATATTTT
TRBJ2-7 NA NA TRBV5-1 CASSLEGDPFYEQYF TGCGCCAGCAGCTTGGAGGGGGATCCCTTCTACGAGCAGTACTTC
TRBJ2-5 TRBD2 once TRBV7-6 CASSLGLLGGGQETQYF TGTGCCAGCAGCTTAGGTCTCTTAGGCGGGGGCCAAGAGACCCAGTACTTC
TRBJ1-2 TRBD1 NA TRBV19 CASSLPGQGYGYTF TGTGCCAGTAGCCTCCCGGGACAGGGCTATGGCTACACCTTC
TRBJ2-5 NA NA TRBV7-2 CASSYSLETQYF TGTGCCAGCAGCTATTCCTTGGAGACCCAGTACTTC
TRBJ1-2 NA NA TRBV5-1 CASSLWTNTGYNGYTF TGCGCCAGCAGCTTATGGACCAACACAGGGTACAACGGCTACACCTTC
TRBJ2-5 TRBD2 few TRBV9 CASSVGGGVEETQYF TGTGCCAGCAGCGTAGGGGGAGGGGTGGAAGAGACCCAGTACTTC
TRBJ2-3 NA NA TRBV9 CASSFSPVDTQYF TGTGCCAGCAGCTTTTCCCCCGTAGATACGCAGTATTTT
TRBJ2-3 TRBD2 NA TRBV7-9 CASSLALAGGRGDTQYF TGTGCCAGCAGCTTAGCCTTAGCGGGGGGCCGGGGAGATACGCAGTATTTT
TRBJ2-3 NA NA TRBV7-2 CASSPAGDTQYF TGTGCCAGCAGCCCTGCGGGAGATACGCAGTATTTT
TRBJ1-1 NA NA TRBV10-2 CASRKGSNTEAFF TGCGCCAGCAGAAAGGGGTCGAACACTGAAGCTTTCTTT
TRBJ1-2 TRBD1 NA TRBV19 CASRGTGTGEGGYTF TGTGCCAGTAGGGGAACCGGGACAGGGGAAGGTGGCTACACCTTC
TRBJ2-2 NA NA TRBV4-1 CASSQEGTVTGELFF TGCGCCAGCAGCCAAGAGGGCACAGTGACCGGGGAGCTGTTTTTT
TRBJ1-6 NA NA TRBV6-5 CASRLGTTNNSPLHF TGTGCCAGCAGGCTCGGGACAACCAATAATTCACCCCTCCACTTT
TRBJ1-6 NA NA TRBV7-2 CASSLAGGTRSPLHF TGTGCCAGCAGCTTAGCAGGCGGGACTCGTTCACCCCTCCACTTT
TRBJ1-2 TRBD1 NA TRBV10-3 CAISGQGYGYTF TGTGCCATCAGTGGACAGGGATATGGCTACACCTTC
TRBJ2-7 NA NA TRBV2 CASSEAGEQYF TGTGCCAGCAGTGAAGCGGGCGAGCAGTACTTC
TRBJ1-5 NA NA TRBV19 CASSTGARVNQPQHF TGTGCCAGTAGTACCGGGGCGAGGGTCAATCAGCCCCAGCATTTT
TRBJ2-7 NA NA TRBV4-3 CASSQDNWSSYEQYF TGCGCCAGCAGCCAAGATAACTGGAGCTCCTACGAGCAGTACTTC
TRBJ1-1 NA NA TRBV4-1 CASSQAGGRRTEAFF TGCGCCAGCAGCCAAGCCGGGGGGCGCCGAACTGAAGCTTTCTTT
TRBJ1-5 TRBD1 NA TRBV10-2 CASFPGGSQPQHF TGCGCCAGCTTTCCAGGGGGAAGCCAGCCCCAGCATTTT
TRBJ2-6 NA once TRBV10-3 CAVDKGANSGANVLTF TGTGCCGTCGACAAGGGAGCTAACTCTGGGGCCAACGTCCTGACTTTC
TRBJ2-1 TRBD2 NA TRBV14 CASSRGSGRPSYNEQFF TGTGCCAGCAGCCGAGGTAGCGGGAGACCCTCCTACAATGAGCAGTTCTTC
TRBJ2-7 TRBD2 once TRBV2 CASTPGLAGTYEQYF TGTGCCAGCACTCCGGGACTAGCGGGGACCTACGAGCAGTACTTC